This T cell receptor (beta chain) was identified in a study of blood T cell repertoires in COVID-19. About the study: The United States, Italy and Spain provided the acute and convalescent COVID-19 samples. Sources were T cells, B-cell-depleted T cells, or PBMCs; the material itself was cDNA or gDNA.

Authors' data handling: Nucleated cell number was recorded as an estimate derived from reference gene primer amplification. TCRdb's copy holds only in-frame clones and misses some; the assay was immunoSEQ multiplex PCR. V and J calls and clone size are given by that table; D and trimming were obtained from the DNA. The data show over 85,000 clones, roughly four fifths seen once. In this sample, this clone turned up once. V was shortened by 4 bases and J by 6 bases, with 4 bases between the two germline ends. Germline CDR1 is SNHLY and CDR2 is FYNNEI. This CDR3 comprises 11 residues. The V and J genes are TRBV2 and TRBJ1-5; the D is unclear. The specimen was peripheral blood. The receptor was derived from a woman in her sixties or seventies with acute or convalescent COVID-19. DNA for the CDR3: TGTGCCAGCAGTGCGGGTCAGCCCCAGCATTTT. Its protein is CASSAGQPQHF.